This T cell receptor (beta chain) was sequenced during a study of blood T cell repertoires in COVID-19. Study-level background: Nucleic acid was either cDNA or gDNA, and it came from T cells, B-cell-depleted T cells, or PBMCs.

Source study methods: Reference gene primer amplification yielded estimated nucleated cell counts. The method was immunoSEQ multiplex PCR; TCRdb's version includes in-frame clones alone and lacks a portion of them. V and J calls and clone size come straight from that table; D and trimming were deduced from the DNA. Of roughly 230,000 clones in the sample, approximately 84% were seen once. The CDR3 has 13 residues. Trimming removed 5 bases at V and 6 bases at J, with 9 bases between. Germline assignment: CDR1 KGHDR and CDR2 SFDVKD. The sequenced material came from peripheral blood. This chain connects TRBV24-1 to TRBJ2-2; D is ambiguous. The sequence came from a man aged 45-65 years with active or convalescent COVID-19. The DNA for the CDR3 is TGTGCCACCAGTGCTAGGCATTCCGGGGAGCTGTTTTTT. It translates to CATSARHSGELFF.